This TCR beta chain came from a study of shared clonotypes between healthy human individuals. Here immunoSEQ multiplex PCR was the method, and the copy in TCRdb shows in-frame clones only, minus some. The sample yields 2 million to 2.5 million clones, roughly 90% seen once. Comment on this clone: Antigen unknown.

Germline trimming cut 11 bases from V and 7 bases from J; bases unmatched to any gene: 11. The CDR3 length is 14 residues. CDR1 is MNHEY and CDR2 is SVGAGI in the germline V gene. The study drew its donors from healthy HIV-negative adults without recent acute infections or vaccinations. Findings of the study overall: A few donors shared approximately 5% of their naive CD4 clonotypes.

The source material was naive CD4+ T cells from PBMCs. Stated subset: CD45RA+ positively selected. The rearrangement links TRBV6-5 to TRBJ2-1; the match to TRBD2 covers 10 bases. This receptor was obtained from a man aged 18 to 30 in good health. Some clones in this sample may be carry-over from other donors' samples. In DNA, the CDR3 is TGTGCCTGCAAGCGGGAGGGCCTTAGGAATGAGCAGTTCTTC. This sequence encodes CACKREGLRNEQFF.